The 14 T cell receptor beta chains below all came from one sample that was sequenced in a study of CD8 T cells in Susac syndrome. Random-hexamer reverse transcription was applied to roughly 0.5 to 1 ug RNA. In TCRdb, the immunoSEQ multiplex PCR reads were re-called with MiXCR into one record per CDR3 protein. The sample lists 200,000 or so distinct CDR3 sequences, 90% to 95% occurring once. The sample was CD4+ T cells from PBMCs. The receptor set was obtained from a human donor with multiple sclerosis.

The rearrangement links TRBV7-2 to TRBJ2-3; 9 nucleotides agree with TRBD2. After removal of 5 bases from V and 6 bases from J, the junction contained 12 bases not matched to a gene. The CDR3 contains 16 residues. Looked up from germline, CDR1 is SGHTA and CDR2 is FQGNSA. The CDR3 nucleotides are TGTGCCAGCAGCCCCGGCCGCGGGGGGGGGTTGGATACGCAGTATTTT. Protein: CASSPGRGGGLDTQYF.

The chain carries TRBV6-5 and TRBJ2-7; D uncertain. Trimming removed 7 bases from V and 0 bases from J, with 10 bases in between. Germline assignment: CDR1 MNHEY and CDR2 SVGAGI. The CDR3 totals 13 residues. CDR3 DNA sequence: TGTGCCAGCATGCGGTTCGCCTCCTACGAGCAGTACTTC. Amino acid sequence: CASMRFASYEQYF.

The V call is TRBV30, the J call TRBJ1-6; 8 bases agree with TRBD1. The CDR3 covers 15 residues. With 1 base clipped from V and 14 bases from J, the junction kept 13 bases outside the gene matches. The germline gives CDR1 GTSNPN, CDR2 SVGIG (reference sequence). CDR3 loop: CAWSGGGGQVFALHF. CDR3 DNA: TGTGCCTGGAGTGGAGGAGGGGGACAGGTTTTCGCCCTCCACTTT.

The genes are TRBV10-3 and TRBJ2-3; D gene unclear. Germline V CDR1 and CDR2: ENHRY, SYGVKD. The CDR3 is 15 residues long. The V and J ends lost 0 bases and 2 bases respectively, with 9 bases between them. The chain's CDR3 is CAISESVRYTDTQYF. CDR3 bases: TGTGCCATCAGTGAGTCCGTGCGGTACACAGATACGCAGTATTTT.

CDR3 in DNA: TGTGCCTGGAGTGTAGCAAGGACAGGGCGCCCAGATACGCAGTATTTT. It specifies CAWSVARTGRPDTQYF. The chain recombines TRBV30 with TRBJ2-3; 8 bases are a match to TRBD1. After removal of 0 bases from V and 4 bases from J, the junction contained 9 bases not matched to a gene. The V gene's germline CDR1 is GTSNPN and CDR2 SVGIG (reference sequence). The length of the CDR3 is 16 residues.

This sequence joins TRBV6-5 and TRBJ2-3, with TRBD2 identical over 11 bases. V dropped 6 bases and J dropped 8; count of bases not matched to a gene: 10. Germline-derived CDR1 and CDR2 are MNHEY and SVGAGI. This CDR3 has 15 residues. Here the CDR3 reads CASSGGASGGSTQYF. CDR3 DNA sequence: TGTGCCAGCAGCGGTGGGGCTAGCGGGGGGAGTACGCAGTATTTT.

The V call is TRBV12-5, the J call TRBJ1-2; D is ambiguous. Germline V lookup: CDR1 LGHNT, CDR2 FRNRAP. The CDR3 consists of 14 residues. V lost 5 bases, J lost 3 bases, and 13 bases lay in between. The CDR3: CASGVMPGYYGYTF. As DNA, the CDR3 is TGTGCTAGTGGTGTGATGCCGGGCTACTATGGCTACACCTTC.

This clonotype appeared a few times. This chain uses TRBV11-2 with TRBJ2-5; 8 bases are a match to TRBD1. Per germline, CDR1 SGHAT and CDR2 FQNNGV. CDR3 length: 15 residues. V lost 4 bases, J lost 5 bases, and 9 bases stayed unmatched. In DNA, the CDR3 is TGTGCCAGCAGCTACACGACAGGGGTACGGGAGACCCAGTACTTC. Amino acids: CASSYTTGVRETQYF.

The chain has TRBV30 and TRBJ2-7; D perhaps matches TRBD2 (7 bases). The germline gives CDR1 GTSNPN, CDR2 SVGIG (reference sequence). The CDR3 has 12 amino acids. V lost 0 bases to trimming and J lost 6 bases, with 9 bases between them. Written as DNA, the CDR3 is TGTGCCTGGAGTGTACGGGGGGCCGAGCAGTACTTC. Translating it yields CAWSVRGAEQYF.

The genes are TRBV23-1 and TRBJ1-1, with D possibly TRBD1 on 6 matching bases. TRBV23-1 is identified as an open reading frame with a role that is uncertain. This CDR3 region has 16 residues. Trimming cost V 6 bases and J 1 base, with 18 bases left between them. The CDR3 here is CASRGEGGQGNTEAFF. CDR3 nucleotides: TGCGCCAGCAGAGGGGAAGGGGGGCAGGGGAACACTGAAGCTTTCTTT.

This chain connects TRBV14 to TRBJ1-1; tentative D call: TRBD1 (6 bases). Trimming stripped 2 bases from V and 4 bases from J, with 11 bases between. The CDR3 spans 14 residues. Germline lookup yields CDR1 SGHDN and CDR2 FVKESK. The CDR3 protein is CASSQQGMTTEAFF. The CDR3 DNA sequence: TGTGCCAGCAGCCAACAGGGGATGACCACTGAAGCTTTCTTT. Using reference TRBV14 and TRBJ1-1 for the parts outside the CDR3, the full variable domain is EAGVTQFPSHSVIEKGQTVTLRCDPISGHDNLYWYRRVMGKEIKFLLHFVKESKQDESGMPNNRFLAERTGGTYSTLKVQPAELEDSGVYFCASSQQGMTTEAFFGQGTRLTVV.

This chain links TRBV2 with TRBJ1-3; D not certain. Germline V gene lookup returns CDR1 SNHLY and CDR2 FYNNEI. Trimming removed 3 bases from V and 4 bases from J, with 4 bases in between. CDR3 length equals 12 residues. The CDR3 DNA sequence: TGTGCCAGCAGTGAGCGCGGAAACACCATATATTTT. Residues: CASSERGNTIYF.

The chain joins TRBV20-1 to TRBJ2-5; 10 nucleotides agree with TRBD2. This CDR3 region has 17 residues. Germline-derived CDR1 and CDR2 are DFQATT and SNEGSKA (reference sequence). V gave up 3 bases and J gave up 5 bases; unmatched junction bases: 15. The CDR3 DNA is TGCAGTGCTAGTCCAGCTAGCGGGGGAGGCCGTCGGGAGACCCAGTACTTC. Residues: CSASPASGGGRRETQYF.

The chain couples TRBV7-2 to TRBJ1-2; a possible D gene is TRBD1 (5 bases). The CDR3 has 13 amino acids. V was cut by 5 bases and J by 8 bases, with 15 bases left in between. Germline V gene lookup returns CDR1 SGHTA and CDR2 FQGNSA. In DNA form, the CDR3 reads TGTGCCAGCAGCCCTTCGGGGACGGAAGGCTACACCTTC. Its translation is CASSPSGTEGYTF.